This entry lists 19 T cell receptor beta chains sequenced from one sample in a study of shared clonotypes between healthy human individuals. Sequencing used immunoSEQ multiplex PCR; TCRdb keeps in-frame clones, though not all of them. The data show 530,000 or so clones, over 75% seen once. Sequencing used PBMCs. The receptors originated from a woman between 40 and 50 years old in good health. Some clones in this sample may be carry-over from other donors' samples.

V gene TRBV27 combines with J gene TRBJ1-2; D remains ambiguous. The V and J ends lost 6 bases and 7 bases respectively, with 9 bases between them. Germline V gives CDR1 MNHEY, CDR2 SMNVEV (reference sequence). The CDR3 has 11 amino acids. CDR3 protein: CASRAQSGYTF. The CDR3 DNA follows: TGTGCCAGCAGAGCCCAGAGTGGCTACACCTTC.

V gene TRBV5-5 combines with J gene TRBJ1-1; no definite D call. The length of the CDR3 is 14 residues. The V end lost 1 base, the J end lost 2 bases, and 9 bases lay between the germline ends. Germline-derived CDR1 and CDR2 are SGHKS and YYEKEE (reference sequence). CDR3 in DNA: TGTGCCAGCAGCTTGTATTGGGGTAACACTGAAGCTTTCTTT. Its translation: CASSLYWGNTEAFF. The full variable domain, in which reference TRBV5-5 and TRBJ1-1 provide the parts outside the CDR3, is DAGVTQSPTHLIKTRGQQVTLRCSPISGHKSVSWYQQVLGQGPQFIFQYYEKEERGRGNFPDRFSARQFPNYSSELNVNALLLGDSALYLCASSLYWGNTEAFFGQGTRLTVV.

Remarks on this clone: The identical CDR3 is also encoded by other nucleotide sequences in the sample. The genes are TRBV9 and TRBJ2-7, with TRBD2 identical over 13 bases. Germline assignment: CDR1 SGDLS and CDR2 YYNGEE. The CDR3 has 15 amino acids. The V segment lost 4 bases and the J segment 4 bases; nucleotides outside the gene matches: 5. The CDR3 protein is CASSPRLAGGYEQYF. In nucleotides, the CDR3 is TGTGCCAGCAGCCCACGACTAGCGGGAGGTTACGAGCAGTACTTC.

This chain joins TRBV28 and TRBJ1-1; D remains ambiguous. The V and J ends lost 3 bases and 6 bases respectively, with 14 bases between them. This CDR3 comprises 14 residues. Germline CDR1 is MDHEN and CDR2 is SYDVKM. The chain's CDR3 is CASSLGVLTAEAFF. The CDR3 DNA is TGTGCCAGCAGTTTGGGAGTGCTAACGGCTGAAGCTTTCTTT.

V is TRBV9 and J is TRBJ2-3, with D tentatively TRBD2 (5 bases). V lost 0 bases and J 0 bases, leaving 8 bases between the germline ends. This CDR3 has 15 amino acids. CDR1 is SGDLS, CDR2 YYNGEE, per germline. The chain's CDR3 is CASSVGPGSTDTQYF. The CDR3 DNA follows: TGTGCCAGCAGCGTAGGTCCGGGAAGCACAGATACGCAGTATTTT.

This clone was detected only a few times. This chain links TRBV2 with TRBJ1-4, with no clear D. Germline CDR1 reads SNHLY; CDR2 reads FYNNEI. Trimming left V 2 bases short and J 4 bases short, with 11 bases between. The CDR3 runs 15 residues. The DNA of the CDR3 is TGTGCCAGCAGTGAATTTCGCGGGGTTAATGAAAAACTGTTTTTT. Translating gives CASSEFRGVNEKLFF.

This chain connects TRBV4-1 to TRBJ2-4; no definite D call. The CDR3 loop spans 15 amino acids. CDR1 and CDR2 from the germline V gene are MGHRA and YSYEKL. V lost 4 bases to trimming and J lost 0 bases, with 10 bases between them. CDR3 in amino acids: CASSPDPLAKNIQYF. In nucleotides, the CDR3 is TGCGCCAGCAGCCCCGACCCCCTAGCCAAAAACATTCAGTACTTC.

V is TRBV28 and J is TRBJ2-7; D may correspond to TRBD1 or TRBD2 (6 bases each). The germline CDR1 and CDR2 sequences are MDHEN and SYDVKM. The CDR3 loop spans 14 amino acids. Trimming stripped 3 bases from V and 3 bases from J, with 12 bases between. The CDR3 DNA reads TGTGCCAGCAGTTTTTGGGGGCGGGGCTACGAGCAGTACTTC. Protein sequence: CASSFWGRGYEQYF.

A note on this clone: At the DNA level, this CDR3 is encoded by other sequences in the same sample as well. This chain connects TRBV5-6 to TRBJ2-3; D uncertain. The V end lost 1 base, the J end lost 2 bases, and 2 bases lay between the germline ends. The length of the CDR3 is 12 residues. CDR1 is SGHDT and CDR2 is YYEEEE in the germline V gene. The CDR3: CASSLFTDTQYF. The CDR3 nucleotides read TGTGCCAGCAGCTTGTTCACAGATACGCAGTATTTT.

The rearrangement links TRBV27 to TRBJ2-1; 10 bases line up with TRBD2. V dropped 8 bases and J dropped 7; count of bases not matched to a gene: 5. The germline V gene encodes CDR1 MNHEY and CDR2 SMNVEV (reference sequence). The CDR3 loop spans 13 amino acids. CDR3 nucleotides: TGTGCCAGCTGGCTAGCGGGAGTGAATGAGCAGTTCTTC. Amino acids: CASWLAGVNEQFF.

CDR3 nucleotides: TGTGCCAGCAGTGAACTCTCTGGGGCCAACGTCCTGACTTTC. Translation gives CASSELSGANVLTF. The gene calls are TRBV6-1 and TRBJ2-6; no reliable D call. V was clipped by 2 bases and J by 0 bases, with 2 bases between them. Germline V gene lookup returns CDR1 MNHNS and CDR2 SASEGT. This CDR3 has 14 residues.

CDR3 DNA: TGTGCCAGCAGTTTAGCGGGGGTAAGGGGCGGCTACACCTTC. Its translation is CASSLAGVRGGYTF. This chain links TRBV28 with TRBJ1-2; the D gene is possibly TRBD1 (5 bases). Trimming took off 2 bases at V and 8 bases at J, with 15 bases between the two ends. This CDR3 region has 14 residues. Per the germline V gene, CDR1 is MDHEN and CDR2 is SYDVKM.

CDR3 protein: CASSLGPDQYEQYF. The CDR3 bases are TGTGCCAGCAGCTTAGGGCCAGACCAATACGAGCAGTACTTC. The chain employs TRBV7-2 and TRBJ2-7; D unclear. In germline, CDR1 is SGHTA, CDR2 FQGNSA. V was shortened by 1 base and J by 4 bases, with 11 bases between the two germline ends. The CDR3 spans 14 residues.

V is TRBV5-4 and J is TRBJ2-2; D unresolved. The V end lost 0 bases, the J end lost 6 bases, and 6 bases lay between the germline ends. The CDR3 contains 13 residues. Germline V gene lookup returns CDR1 SGHNT and CDR2 YYREEE (reference sequence). The CDR3 bases are TGTGCCAGCAGCTTGGGTGTATCCGGGGAGCTGTTTTTT. Residues: CASSLGVSGELFF.

This chain links TRBV15 with TRBJ1-1; no firm D call. The germline CDR1 and CDR2 sequences are LNHNV and YYDKDF (reference sequence). The V gene lost 0 bases and the J gene lost 5 bases, with 7 bases spanning the gap. The CDR3 covers 13 residues. The CDR3 spells CATSRDVHTEAFF. CDR3 coding DNA: TGTGCCACCAGCAGAGATGTGCATACTGAAGCTTTCTTT.

The V and J genes are TRBV5-1 and TRBJ2-3, with 8 bases that match TRBD1. Germline CDR1 is SGHRS and CDR2 is YFSETQ. This CDR3 contains 16 residues. The J segment lost 4 bases and the V segment lost 0 bases, leaving 7 bases of the junction unmatched. Written as DNA, the CDR3 is TGCGCCAGCAGCTTGGGCGCGAGACAGGGGCCAGATACGCAGTATTTT. This codes for CASSLGARQGPDTQYF.

The rearrangement links TRBV9 to TRBJ1-6; 8 bases match TRBD1. Germline V gene sequence: CDR1 SGDLS, CDR2 YYNGEE. The V gene end was trimmed by 0 bases and the J gene end by 10 bases; junction bases not matched to a gene: 6. The CDR3 spans 15 residues. CDR3 amino acids: CASSVGGQGGSPLHF. In DNA, the CDR3 is TGTGCCAGCAGCGTAGGTGGACAGGGCGGCTCACCCCTCCACTTT.

The rearrangement joins TRBV14 to TRBJ2-7, with TRBD2 identical over 9 bases. The CDR3 has 14 amino acids. V lost 4 bases and J lost 4; bases outside the gene matches: 5. The germline gives CDR1 SGHDN, CDR2 FVKESK. CDR3 bases: TGTGCCAGCAGCCGAGGTAGCGGGAGATACGAGCAGTACTTC. This encodes CASSRGSGRYEQYF.

The chain employs TRBV5-4 and TRBJ2-3; D is uncertain. From germline, CDR1 is SGHNT and CDR2 YYREEE (reference sequence). The ends were cut back, 2 bases at V and 1 base at J, with 5 bases in the middle. This CDR3 contains 13 residues. CDR3: CASSFPGTDTQYF. In DNA form, the CDR3 reads TGTGCCAGCAGCTTTCCGGGCACAGATACGCAGTATTTT.